The entry below gives a single T cell receptor (beta chain) sequence along with its context. Library preparation (for TCRbeta) was performed with unique molecular identifiers. Using its own MiXCR run on the PCR reads, TCRdb lists one record per CDR3 protein. The sample lists about 610,000 distinct CDR3 sequences, roughly a tenth occurring once. This CDR3 contains 14 residues. Trimming stripped 5 bases from V and 4 bases from J, with 13 bases between. Germline-derived CDR1 and CDR2 are SGHRS and YFSETQ. This specimen belongs to a study of T-cell reconstitution after alpha-beta-depleted transplantation in children.

The sequences come from PBMCs from the stem cell graft donor, collected from the stem cell graft. The chain is built from TRBV5-1 and TRBJ2-1, with a weak D call TRBD2 (7 bases). The TCR comes from a human donor who donated a stem cell graft to a child with acute myeloid leukemia. The CDR3 DNA reads as TGCGCCAGCAGAACAAGGGGGGGATACAATGAGCAGTTCTTC. Its protein is CASRTRGGYNEQFF.